Below, one T cell receptor beta chain is given with its context. CDR1 and CDR2 (germline): MNHNS, SASEGT. Between the trimmed V and J ends, which lost 0 bases and 1 base, there was a span of 7 bases. There are 15 residues in the CDR3. The data derive from a study of cytomegalovirus exposure and HLA in healthy donors. Primers for the PCR totalled 60 Vbeta and 13 Jbeta. Measured with immunoSEQ multiplex PCR; TCRdb has only the in-frame clones, and not every one. The table lists roughly 200,000 clones, 65% to 85% of them singletons. This TCR came from a boy between 2 and 15 years old in good health and CMV-seronegative. The genes are TRBV6-1 and TRBJ1-5; D unresolved. The sample taken for sequencing was PBMCs. CDR3 nucleotide sequence: TGTGCCAGCAGTGAAGCATACGGGAGCAATCAGCCCCAGCATTTT. Protein product: CASSEAYGSNQPQHF.